The rows below give T cell receptor beta chains drawn from one sample of a study of T-cell memory formation after mild COVID-19. TCRdb processed the 5' RACE reads anew with MiXCR; each CDR3 protein has one entry. The sample carries 280,000 or so distinct CDR3 sequences, more than 15% recorded once. Specimen: PBMCs or a T cell subset sorted from them (not recorded which). The receptors shown here come from a man aged 18 to 29 who had mild COVID-19 (a few samples of this study predate the infection). Cell type and time point are not known. The CDR3 runs from the conserved cysteine through the conserved F or W. Each record gives: CDR3 length, V gene, D gene, clone size, J gene, CDR3 protein, CDR3 DNA. D genes are given only for firm matches. Not every row has a clone size; where given, it reads once, few, many or a size class.

16	TRBV4-1	TRBD1	few	TRBJ1-5	CASSRGQGGDNQPQHF	TGCGCCAGCAGCCGGGGACAGGGGGGTGACAATCAGCCCCAGCATTTT
14	TRBV29-1	TRBD1	many	TRBJ1-1	CSVVDRGQGTEAFF	TGCAGCGTTGTCGACAGGGGGCAAGGAACTGAAGCTTTCTTT
12	TRBV12-3/TRBV12-4	.	few	TRBJ2-1	CASSSQYNEQFF	TGTGCCAGCAGTTCGCAATACAATGAGCAGTTCTTC
16	TRBV27	TRBD1	few	TRBJ2-7	CASSQRTGGTLREQYF	TGTGCCAGCAGTCAAAGGACAGGGGGTACTCTCCGCGAGCAGTACTTC
14	TRBV7-2	TRBD1	.	TRBJ2-2	CASSLLDRGRELFF	TGTGCCAGCAGCTTACTGGACAGGGGGCGGGAGCTGTTTTTT
15	TRBV24-1	TRBD2	.	TRBJ2-1	CATSGRGSSYNEQFF	TGTGCCACCAGTGGGCGGGGGAGCTCCTACAATGAGCAGTTCTTC
14	TRBV29-1	.	.	TRBJ1-1	CSATQAVQNTEAFF	TGCAGCGCCACCCAGGCCGTCCAGAACACTGAAGCTTTCTTT
17	TRBV6-5	.	few	TRBJ2-1	CASSPDPGTTLYNEQFF	TGTGCCAGCAGTCCCGATCCTGGGACAACTCTCTACAATGAGCAGTTCTTC
15	TRBV4-2	TRBD2	.	TRBJ2-1	CASSQAGLAGGEQFF	TGTGCCAGCAGCCAAGCGGGACTAGCAGGTGGTGAGCAGTTCTTC
14	TRBV28	TRBD2	few	TRBJ2-1	CATGGMGWDNEQFF	TGTGCCACCGGGGGGATGGGGTGGGACAATGAGCAGTTCTTC
13	TRBV6-5	.	.	TRBJ2-5	CASSYLYQETQYF	TGTGCCAGCAGTTACCTCTACCAAGAGACCCAGTACTTC
15	TRBV4-2	.	.	TRBJ1-5	CASSYKVQVNQPQHF	TGTGCCAGCAGCTACAAGGTTCAGGTAAATCAGCCCCAGCATTTT
18	TRBV5-1	.	few	TRBJ2-3	CASKLFQGPERGTDTQYF	TGCGCCAGCAAGTTGTTCCAGGGTCCCGAACGGGGCACAGATACGCAGTATTTT
13	TRBV4-3	.	few	TRBJ1-2	CASSQRGFGGYTF	TGCGCCAGCAGCCAACGGGGGTTTGGAGGCTACACCTTC
13	TRBV6-5	.	.	TRBJ2-1	CASSYNRDYEQFF	TGTGCCAGCAGTTACAACAGGGACTATGAGCAGTTCTTC
15	TRBV7-2	TRBD2	many	TRBJ2-1	CASSLARTSSHEQFF	TGTGCCAGCAGCTTAGCGCGGACTAGCAGCCATGAGCAGTTCTTC
17	TRBV4-1	TRBD2	.	TRBJ2-2	CASSQEAPAGDTGELFF	TGCGCCAGCAGCCAAGAAGCCCCAGCGGGGGACACCGGGGAGCTGTTTTTT
15	TRBV24-1	.	few	TRBJ2-3	CATSDSEGPGDTQYF	TGTGCCACCAGTGATTCAGAGGGTCCGGGAGATACGCAGTATTTT
13	TRBV6-5	.	.	TRBJ1-2	CASSYGTVDGYTF	TGTGCCAGCAGTTACGGGACTGTCGATGGCTACACCTTC
13	TRBV6-2/TRBV6-3	.	few	TRBJ2-3	CASSSAGTDTQYF	TGTGCCAGCAGTTCGGCGGGCACAGATACGCAGTATTTT
14	TRBV3-1	.	.	TRBJ2-5	CASSPPNGPETQYF	TGTGCCAGCAGCCCACCGAATGGACCAGAGACCCAGTACTTC
15	TRBV18	.	few	TRBJ1-5	CASSTAGHHNQPQHF	TGTGCCAGCTCCACCGCTGGACACCACAATCAGCCCCAGCATTTT
14	TRBV28	.	once	TRBJ2-7	CASRDSGVPYEQYF	TGTGCCAGCAGGGACAGTGGGGTGCCCTACGAGCAGTACTTC
15	TRBV7-2	.	.	TRBJ1-1	CASSLHPSLNTEAFF	TGTGCCAGCAGCTTACACCCCTCCCTTAACACTGAAGCTTTCTTT
13	TRBV20-1	.	few	TRBJ2-5	CSARIGGGETQYF	TGCAGTGCTAGGATTGGAGGGGGAGAGACCCAGTACTTC
9	TRBV20-1	.	.	TRBJ2-5	CSARSGQIF	TGCAGTGCGAGATCGGGGCAGATCTTC